Listed here are 13 T cell receptor beta chains from one sample, sequenced in a study of T cell responses to AZD1222 COVID-19 vaccine. The protocol was immunoSEQ multiplex PCR, while the TCRdb copy is restricted to in-frame clones and leaves out a portion. The repertoire holds 150,000 to 200,000 clones, with about nine tenths as singletons. This sample comprised peripheral blood, obtained on day 0 of AZD1222 vaccination. These receptors were taken from an adult in good health.

The V and J genes are TRBV28 and TRBJ1-2; TRBD1 matches 9 bases. V dropped 5 bases and J dropped 7; count of bases not matched to a gene: 11. Looked up from germline, CDR1 is MDHEN and CDR2 is SYDVKM. The CDR3 is 15 residues long. The CDR3 DNA reads TGTGCCAGCAGTCCCCAGGACAGGGGAATCGGTGGCTACACCTTC. The encoded protein is CASSPQDRGIGGYTF.

J is TRBJ2-5 and V is TRBV18, with D uncertain. The germline V gene encodes CDR1 KGHSH and CDR2 LQKENI. CDR3 length: 12 residues. V lost 3 bases, J lost 5 bases, and 7 bases lay in between. DNA of the CDR3: TGTGCCAGCTCACCGATACTGGAGACCCAGTACTTC. It translates to CASSPILETQYF. The variable domain in full, with the rest retrieved from reference TRBV18 and TRBJ2-5, is NAGVMQNPRHLVRRRGQEARLRCSPMKGHSHVYWYRQLPEEGLKFMVYLQKENIIDESGMPKERFSAEFPKEGPSILRIQQVVRGDSAAYFCASSPILETQYFGPGTRLLVL.

The CDR3 sequence: CASSLDRVQDTQYF. CDR3 DNA sequence: TGTGCCAGCAGCTTAGATAGGGTTCAAGATACGCAGTATTTT. The chain combines TRBV11-2 with TRBJ2-3; D call uncertain. V lost 0 bases to trimming and J lost 5 bases, with 9 bases between them. This CDR3 spans 14 amino acids. Per the germline V gene, CDR1 is SGHAT and CDR2 is FQNNGV. Looking up the rest from reference TRBV11-2 and TRBJ2-3 gives the full variable domain: EAGVAQSPRYKIIEKRQSVAFWCNPISGHATLYWYQQILGQGPKLLIQFQNNGVVDDSQLPKDRFSAERLKGVDSTLKIQPAKLEDSAVYLCASSLDRVQDTQYFGPGTRLTVL.

The genes are TRBV30 and TRBJ1-1; TRBD1 agrees at 10 bases. Germline V gene data show CDR1 as GTSNPN and CDR2 as SVGIG (reference sequence). Unmatched junction bases numbered 4, after V lost 5 bases and J lost 4 bases. CDR3 length equals 13 residues. The CDR3 nucleotides read TGTGCCTGGGCTGGACAGGGGGGCACTGAAGCTTTCTTT. Translation: CAWAGQGGTEAFF.

The chain links TRBV6-6 to TRBJ2-7; a possible D gene is TRBD1 (5 bases). Trimming shortened V by 6 bases and J by 1 base, and 16 bases separated the two germline ends. This CDR3 is 15 amino acids long. Germline CDR1 is MNHNY and CDR2 is SVGAGI (reference sequence). CDR3 in amino acids: CASRPVGAASYEQYF. DNA of the CDR3: TGTGCCAGCAGACCAGTAGGGGCCGCATCCTACGAGCAGTACTTC.

The V and J genes are TRBV5-1 and TRBJ1-2, with D perhaps matching TRBD1 (6 bases). The CDR3 totals 13 residues. Trimming pared 5 bases from V and 2 bases from J, leaving 10 bases between. Looked up from germline, CDR1 is SGHRS and CDR2 is YFSETQ. CDR3 sequence: CASREGTNYGYTF. The CDR3 coding sequence is TGCGCCAGCAGGGAGGGGACAAACTATGGCTACACCTTC.

This sequence joins TRBV19 and TRBJ1-1; D is ambiguous. The germline CDR1 and CDR2 sequences are LNHDA and SQIVND (reference sequence). Trimming removed 6 bases at V and 7 bases at J, with 12 bases between. This CDR3 is built from 12 residues. The CDR3 reads CASSHSGFEAFF. Written as DNA, the CDR3 is TGTGCCAGTAGCCACTCAGGATTTGAAGCTTTCTTT. Looking up the rest from reference TRBV19 and TRBJ1-1 gives the full variable domain: DGGITQSPKYLFRKEGQNVTLSCEQNLNHDAMYWYRQDPGQGLRLIYYSQIVNDFQKGDIAEGYSVSREKKESFPLTVTSAQKNPTAFYLCASSHSGFEAFFGQGTRLTVV.

V gene TRBV12-5 combines with J gene TRBJ1-1, with no clear D. This CDR3 has 11 residues. CDR1 and CDR2 from the germline V gene are LGHNT and FRNRAP. V lost 2 bases and J lost 12, with 10 bases in between. The CDR3 DNA sequence: TGTGCTAGTGGTTTGAGATCCGTGCCTTTCTTT. It encodes CASGLRSVPFF.

The rearrangement joins TRBV7-3 to TRBJ1-1; a weak D match, TRBD1 (5 bases). CDR1 SGHTA and CDR2 FQGTGA come from the germline V gene. The V end was cut by 0 bases, the J end by 3 bases, with 14 bases between. CDR3 size: 16 residues. The CDR3 DNA reads TGTGCCAGCAGCTTAACAGGGGTCCCTGGGGACACTGAAGCTTTCTTT. The encoded protein is CASSLTGVPGDTEAFF.

This CDR3 is CASSLLPVGQWGINEKLFF. Here the CDR3 DNA reads TGCGCCAGCAGCCTGCTTCCTGTAGGTCAGTGGGGCATTAATGAAAAACTGTTTTTT. J is TRBJ1-4 and V is TRBV5-1, with D possibly matching TRBD1 (5 bases). CDR1 SGHRS and CDR2 YFSETQ come from the germline V gene. The CDR3 has 19 residues. Between the trimmed V and J ends, which lost 4 bases and 4 bases, there was a span of 26 bases.

This chain uses TRBV7-9 with TRBJ2-2; D is uncertain. From germline, CDR1 is SEHNR and CDR2 FQNEAQ (reference sequence). This CDR3 comprises 14 residues. Trimming cost V 4 bases and J 3 bases, with 9 bases left between them. CDR3 sequence: CASSSYTDTGELFF. The CDR3 bases are TGTGCCAGCAGCTCCTACACGGACACCGGGGAGCTGTTTTTT.

This clone was counted a single time. V usage is TRBV5-1 and J usage is TRBJ2-1; 13 nucleotides agree with TRBD2. The CDR3 contains 15 residues. Trimming at V came to 4 bases and at J to 5 bases, leaving 3 bases not matched to a gene. The germline gives CDR1 SGHRS, CDR2 YFSETQ. CDR3 residues: CASSRTSGSDNEQFF. Written as DNA, the CDR3 is TGCGCCAGCAGCCGGACTAGCGGGAGCGACAATGAGCAGTTCTTC.

This chain uses TRBV4-1 with TRBJ1-2; tentatively, D is TRBD1 (5 bases). V was cut by 6 bases and J by 4 bases, with 12 bases left in between. CDR3 length: 13 amino acids. Per the germline V gene, CDR1 is MGHRA and CDR2 is YSYEKL. This CDR3 reads CASSSGGVYGYTF. DNA for the CDR3: TGCGCCAGCAGTAGTGGGGGGGTCTATGGCTACACCTTC.